This T cell receptor (beta chain) comes out of a study of radiation and T cells in renal cell carcinoma. The time point was: blood 4 weeks post-SBRT, at nephrectomy. Documented treatment: 15 Gy SBRT to primary tumor, nephrectomy 4 weeks later. Nephrectomy followed 15 Gy stereotactic body radiation by 4 weeks. Radiation-treated patients gave blood at baseline, week 2 and week 4. The tumor was a clear cell renal cell carcinoma. The J segment lost 0 bases and the V segment lost 1 base, leaving 5 bases of the junction unmatched. The CDR3 is made up of 16 amino acids. CDR1 is SGHRS, CDR2 YFSETQ, per germline. Only in-frame clones appear in the TCRdb table, and some are missing; sequencing was by immunoSEQ multiplex PCR. The sample has about 90,000 clones, 65% to 90% seen once.

The source is a man in his sixties with renal cell carcinoma. The chain is built from TRBV5-1 and TRBJ1-1; 8 bases agree with TRBD1. Sequenced here: blood, sampled from a patient whose treatment included radiotherapy and nephrectomy. The CDR3 sequence is CASSLQGAKVNTEAFF. Written as DNA, the CDR3 is TGCGCCAGCAGCTTGCAGGGGGCCAAGGTGAACACTGAAGCTTTCTTT.